This TCR beta chain comes out of a study of vaccination and CD4 T cells after COVID-19 (dated by TCRdb to the early 2020s). At the level of the whole study: Six males and four females were included in the convalescent cohort, with two Hispanic individuals, seven Caucasians, two Asians and one multiracial person represented. The spike-specific CD4+ TCR repertoire was compared before and after mRNA vaccination in fewer than eleven COVID-19 convalescent patients and a handful of infection-naive healthy vaccine recipients. Two doses of either the Pfizer-BioNTech BNT162b2 vaccine (n=8) or the Moderna mRNA-1273 vaccine (n=2) were administered to participants. Control cultures received a CEFX viral epitope pool as the positive control, an HIV-1 Nef peptide pool as the negative control, or no peptide. Post-vaccine blood samples were collected a median of about 11 weeks after the second vaccine dose, ranging from about 13 to 250 days. In an earlier paper using these donors, memory CD4+ T cell crossreactivity between SARS-CoV-2 and common cold coronavirus spike proteins was assessed at the TCR clonotype level. The cultures were stimulated with overlapping spike peptide pools from SARS-CoV-2 and from the common cold coronaviruses HCoV-NL63, HCoV-OC43 and HCoV-229E. Post-COVID blood samples were collected from convalescent patients a median of around 100 days after diagnosis, with a range of about 35 to 180 days. Findings and caveats that apply to the study as a whole: In convalescent patients, nearly all vaccine-specific clones (304 of 307) were found to be mono-reactive for SARS-CoV-2 spike rather than cross-reactive with common cold coronaviruses. Only a relatively small number of convalescent patients were included in the study, and early timepoints following natural infection were not analyzed. Among convalescent patients, a median about 90% of the SARS-CoV-2-reactive clones seen after vaccination appeared only after vaccination, which suggests priming specific to the vaccine. Although the median number of SARS-CoV-2-reactive clonotypes went up from roughly 22 after infection to roughly 40 after vaccination, the increase was not significant.

Reading the label with the study, this specimen's treatment or condition is: approximately nine-day PBMC culture with coronavirus spike peptide pools or control peptides (ViraFEST assay). CD4+ T cells from unexposed donors were collected before the COVID-19 pandemic (2011-2018). The ViraFEST assay, used in the study, expanded antigen-specific T cells with peptide pools and then identified the expanded clonotypes through TCR sequencing. Each well held some 2 million PBMCs cultured in IMDM containing approximately 5% human AB serum and approximately 9.8 IU/ml IL-2, with around 9.2 ug/ml peptide pools added. Half of the culture medium was replaced with fresh IL-2-containing medium on days 3 and 7. After approximately eleven days of culture, CD4+ T cells were isolated by negative selection with the EasySep CD4+ T cell isolation kit. As cell numbers permitted, CD4+ T cells from unexposed donors were tested for reactivity to SARS-CoV-2 S and N and to four common cold coronavirus spike pools. Ficoll-Paque Plus gradient centrifugation was used to isolate PBMCs from whole blood, and the isolated PBMCs were then either used fresh or cryopreserved at -140C. Culture conditions were generally each tested in triplicate wells. The leukapheresis product for the unexposed donors was obtained through commercial purchase.

Preparation of the library involved PCR. TCR sequencing of DNA from cultured CD4+ T cells used the Oncomine TCR Beta short-read assay at the Johns Hopkins FTIC core. Genomic DNA was extracted from the cultured CD4+ T cells with the QIAamp micro DNA kit. Oncomine TCR Beta libraries from cultured CD4+ T cells were pooled with unique dual indexes and sequenced on an Illumina iSeq 100. As for how the authors treated the data: Non-productive sequences were filtered out, and CDR3s that did not start with C, did not end with F or W, or were shorter than 7 amino acids were discarded. The MANAFEST web application identified antigen-specific clonotypes by comparing peptide-stimulated wells against reference wells and other culture wells. To be called positive, a clone needed an FDR below 0.05, an odds ratio above 5, and a productive frequency above 0.1% in at least two of three replicate wells. A clonotype counted as cross-reactive if it showed significant expansion both in the SARS-CoV-2 spike wells and in at least one common cold coronavirus spike condition. Similarity between CDR3 sequences was evaluated in R version 3.6.1 using Levenshtein distances (stringdist) and unrooted phylogenetic trees (ape). TCRdb reprocessed the public reads (quality trimming at Q25 with fastp, clone calling with MiXCR) and kept in-frame beta chains. Rows are unified per CDR3 protein, each entry keeping the most common DNA and genes. Here the V and J calls rest on TCRdb's processing, not on the authors' analysis. The table for this sample lists 8,000 to 9,500 distinct CDR3 sequences; 30% to 35% of them were counted only once. The ten most abundant clones make up 25% to 35% of the sample.

As to this clonotype: Its antigen remains unidentified. Nothing much larger sits one base from this clone, and base qualities are not available.

The germline ends are 14 bases apart after V is trimmed by 4 bases and J by 4 bases. The CDR3 holds 14 amino acids from the cysteine to the phenylalanine. This entry keeps only the CDR3 DNA: 42 bases, framed from base 1. From the germline V gene, CDR1 is SGHDT and CDR2 is YYEEEE. The rearranged chain carries TRBV5-6 and TRBJ1-2; the D segment cannot be called with confidence. This clonotype was sampled from a human donor in good health. Sequences were obtained from CD4+ T cells from blood, cultured in vitro. The sequenced DNA is TGTGCCAGCAGCCCCGGACGGGCCCTCTATGGCTACACCTTC. Protein translation: CASSPGRALYGYTF.